Below, 28 T cell receptor beta chains from the same sample are listed, as sequenced in a study of blood T cells in healthy people across ages. A second PCR of 7 to 11 cycles used a sample-barcoded 5' primer and a J-beta primer mix. TCRdb analysed the 5' RACE reads with MiXCR anew, one entry per CDR3 protein. This table has around 800,000 distinct CDR3 sequences, about 26% appearing once. These records were also assigned to another study, of T cells of mothers and their children.

The sample was blood. The source of these receptors is a boy between 10 and 17 years old in good health.

This clonotype showed up just a few times. The chain couples TRBV20-1 to TRBJ2-5; 12 nucleotides match TRBD2. Germline lookup yields CDR1 DFQATT and CDR2 SNEGSKA (reference sequence). V gave up 3 bases and J gave up 0 bases; unmatched junction bases: 8. The CDR3 totals 17 residues. The CDR3 sequence: CSASEMTSGGNQETQYF. The CDR3 DNA is TGCAGTGCTAGTGAAATGACTAGCGGGGGAAACCAAGAGACCCAGTACTTC.

This clonotype was seen more than once but under ten times. The chain carries TRBV7-3 and TRBJ2-6; TRBD2 is a possible D gene (7 bases). V was clipped by 1 base and J by 0 bases, with 13 bases between them. The CDR3 length is 18 residues. Germline CDR1 is SGHTA and CDR2 is FQGTGA. This chain's CDR3 is CASSLIGGGHSGANVLTF. The CDR3, as DNA: TGTGCCAGCAGCTTAATAGGCGGGGGCCACTCTGGGGCCAACGTCCTGACTTTC.

Only a few counts were recorded for this clonotype. The chain links TRBV14 to TRBJ2-1, with D tentatively TRBD1 (7 bases). The germline V gene has CDR1 SGHDN and CDR2 FVKESK. V was cut by 5 bases and J by 5 bases, with 22 bases left in between. There are 17 residues in the CDR3. DNA for the CDR3: TGTGCCAGCAGCTCCCGGGCAGGGGGGAAGGAAAACAATGAGCAGTTCTTC. As protein: CASSSRAGGKENNEQFF.

This clonotype has more than one count but fewer than ten. CDR3 bases: TGTGCCAGCAGCTCTGTTAAGGGGGGAACCTACAATGAGCAGTTCTTC. Amino acid sequence: CASSSVKGGTYNEQFF. V is TRBV7-9 and J is TRBJ2-1; D is tentatively TRBD1 or TRBD2 (6 bases each). The V gene lost 4 bases and the J gene lost 2 bases, with 15 bases spanning the gap. CDR3 length: 16 amino acids. Germline V lookup: CDR1 SEHNR, CDR2 FQNEAQ (reference sequence). The variable domain in full, with the rest retrieved from reference TRBV7-9 and TRBJ2-1, is DTGVSQNPRHKITKRGQNVTFRCDPISEHNRLYWYRQTLGQGPEFLTYFQNEAQLEKSRLLSDRFSAERPKGSFSTLEIQRTEQGDSAMYLCASSSVKGGTYNEQFFGPGTRLTVL.

The V and J genes are TRBV9 and TRBJ2-5, with 7 nucleotides matching TRBD2. The V gene end was trimmed by 4 bases and the J gene end by 4 bases; junction bases not matched to a gene: 7. Germline V gene sequence: CDR1 SGDLS, CDR2 YYNGEE. This CDR3 has 14 amino acids. The CDR3 DNA follows: TGTGCCAGCAGCCACGGGGGAGGGCGAGAGACCCAGTACTTC. This sequence encodes CASSHGGGRETQYF.

The V and J genes are TRBV15 and TRBJ2-5, with no clear D. Germline CDR1 and CDR2: LNHNV and YYDKDF (reference sequence). The CDR3 extends over 12 amino acids. The germline V and J ends were trimmed by 5 bases and 1 base, with 5 bases remaining between them. CDR3 nucleotide sequence: TGTGCCACCAGCGACTCCCAAGAGACCCAGTACTTC. This translates into CATSDSQETQYF.

The J gene is TRBJ1-1, the V gene TRBV4-3; D gene ambiguous. Per germline, CDR1 LGHNA and CDR2 YSLEER. This CDR3 has 15 amino acids. Trimming left V 0 bases short and J 0 bases short, with 8 bases between. The CDR3 spells CASSQEPVMNTEAFF. CDR3 coding DNA: TGCGCCAGCAGCCAAGAGCCAGTTATGAACACTGAAGCTTTCTTT.

In its sample, this clonotype was seen a few times. It is likely a read error, because the conserved phenylalanine at the end of the CDR3 is missing. The chain is built from TRBV20-1 and TRBJ1-2, with D hard to call. V lost 3 bases, J lost 3 bases, and 11 bases lay in between. Germline V lookup: CDR1 DFQATT, CDR2 SNEGSKA (reference sequence). The CDR3 extends over 13 amino acids. Here the CDR3 DNA reads TGCAGTGCTAGTGGCAGGATCGACTATGGCTACACCCTC. Amino acids: CSASGRIDYGYTL.

V is TRBV7-2 and J is TRBJ2-5; D remains unclear. CDR1 and CDR2 from the germline V gene are SGHTA and FQGNSA. V was trimmed by 3 bases and J by 5 bases, leaving 19 bases between them. This CDR3 is built from 16 residues. CDR3 protein: CASSLTQISFEETQYF. For the CDR3, the DNA is TGTGCCAGCAGCTTGACACAGATATCCTTTGAGGAGACCCAGTACTTC.

The chain couples TRBV7-2 to TRBJ1-2; 8 nucleotides line up with TRBD1. Trimming at V came to 1 base and at J to 2 bases, leaving 6 bases not matched to a gene. The CDR3 is 16 residues long. Germline loops: CDR1 SGHTA, CDR2 FQGNSA. CDR3 region: CASSLVRGRKNYGYTF. CDR3 bases: TGTGCCAGCAGCTTAGTCAGGGGGCGAAAAAACTATGGCTACACCTTC.

This clonotype was seen a handful of times. V usage is TRBV5-1 and J usage is TRBJ2-6; 9 nucleotides align to TRBD1. Germline-derived CDR1 and CDR2 are SGHRS and YFSETQ. V shed 0 bases, J shed 0 bases, and the junction held 4 bases outside the gene matches. The CDR3 runs 18 residues. CDR3 sequence: CASSLGDRVYSGANVLTF. The DNA of the CDR3 is TGCGCCAGCAGCTTGGGGGACAGGGTATACTCTGGGGCCAACGTCCTGACTTTC.

The rearrangement uses TRBV27 and TRBJ2-5; D call uncertain. The closer fit of TRBJ2-7 to the DNA end suggests the J call may be wrong. CDR1 is MNHEY and CDR2 is SMNVEV in the germline V gene (reference sequence). This CDR3 contains 13 residues. CDR3 coding DNA: TGTGCCAGCAGGCCTAATGAGGCCTACGAGCAGTACTTC. Its protein is CASRPNEAYEQYF.

This clonotype has only one observation. The chain combines TRBV5-6 with TRBJ1-2; D remains ambiguous. The CDR3 contains 11 residues. V was clipped by 2 bases and J by 8 bases, with 7 bases between them. Germline loops: CDR1 SGHDT, CDR2 YYEEEE. The CDR3 DNA sequence: TGTGCCAGCAGCTTCAAAGGGGGCTACACCTTC. Translating gives CASSFKGGYTF.

The J gene is TRBJ2-7, the V gene TRBV11-2; TRBD2 aligns across 8 bases. Losses at the gene ends were 5 bases for V and 1 base for J; bases not matched to a gene: 10. CDR3 size: 16 residues. Germline V gene data show CDR1 as SGHAT and CDR2 as FQNNGV. The CDR3: CASSQLVGGGSYEQYF. The CDR3 bases are TGTGCCAGCAGCCAACTAGTTGGCGGGGGGTCCTACGAGCAGTACTTC.

The chain recombines TRBV12-5 with TRBJ2-3; 7 positions agree with TRBD1. Germline-derived CDR1 and CDR2 are LGHNT and FRNRAP. This CDR3 comprises 13 residues. V shed 2 bases, J shed 4 bases, and the junction held 0 bases outside the gene matches. The chain's CDR3 is CASGLTGADTQYF. For the CDR3, the DNA is TGTGCTAGTGGTTTGACAGGGGCAGATACGCAGTATTTT.

The rearrangement joins TRBV4-1 to TRBJ2-7, with 8 bases matching TRBD1. The V gene end was trimmed by 5 bases and the J gene end by 2 bases; junction bases not matched to a gene: 11. This CDR3 is built from 16 residues. Germline lookup yields CDR1 MGHRA and CDR2 YSYEKL. As DNA, the CDR3 is TGCGCCAGCAGCTTCCAAGTGGGACAGGTCACCTACGAGCAGTACTTC. Translated, it gives CASSFQVGQVTYEQYF.

The chain recombines TRBV10-3 with TRBJ2-5; D may match TRBD1 or TRBD2 (5 bases each). The end of the DNA fits TRBJ2-7 better, so the J call may be wrong. Germline CDR1 reads ENHRY; CDR2 reads SYGVKD. CDR3 size: 15 residues. CDR3 DNA: TGTGCCATCAGTCCCGGGGACCTCCTTTCCTACGAGCAGTACTTC. This codes for CAISPGDLLSYEQYF.

The rearrangement uses TRBV12-3 or TRBV12-4 and TRBJ1-1; weak D call: TRBD1 (6 bases). The CDR3 covers 14 residues. V gave up 3 bases and J gave up 11 bases, with 19 bases separating them. CDR3: CASSFSPGRGGAFF. As DNA, the CDR3 is TGTGCCAGCAGTTTCTCTCCCGGGAGGGGGGGTGCTTTCTTT.

The CDR3 DNA reads as TGTGCCAGCAGCGGATCGCCCTGCGGGAGGGCCCCCTTTGCTAGGGAGCAGTACGTC. This sequence encodes CASSGSPCGRAPFAREQYV. The chain couples TRBV9 to TRBJ2-7, with 9 bases identical to TRBD2. Losses at the gene ends were 3 bases for V and 7 bases for J; bases not matched to a gene: 23. CDR3 length: 19 residues. Germline V gene sequence: CDR1 SGDLS, CDR2 YYNGEE.

The chain couples TRBV6-1 to TRBJ1-6, with D possibly being TRBD1 (5 bases). V was clipped by 2 bases and J by 1 base, with 9 bases between them. This CDR3 region has 16 residues. Germline CDR1 MNHNS, CDR2 SASEGT. This CDR3 reads CASSEMGDSYNSPLHF. Written as DNA, the CDR3 is TGTGCCAGCAGTGAAATGGGGGATTCCTATAATTCACCCCTCCACTTT.

This clonotype was detected a few times. J is TRBJ2-5 and V is TRBV29-1; the match to TRBD1 covers 8 bases. The end of the DNA fits TRBJ2-7 better, so the J call may be wrong. Germline CDR1 is SQVTM and CDR2 is ANQGSEA. The CDR3 has 12 amino acids. This CDR3 reads CSFGQGPNEQYF. DNA of the CDR3: TGCAGCTTCGGACAGGGACCAAACGAGCAGTACTTC.

Only a few counts were recorded for this clonotype. This chain links TRBV5-1 with TRBJ2-3, with TRBD2 identical over 8 bases. V gave up 4 bases and J gave up 2 bases; unmatched junction bases: 12. CDR1 is SGHRS and CDR2 is YFSETQ in the germline V gene. The CDR3 runs to 17 residues. The CDR3 here is CASSTLGLAEYTDTQYF. As DNA, the CDR3 is TGCGCCAGCAGCACCCTAGGACTAGCAGAATACACAGATACGCAGTATTTT.

This clonotype was counted ten times or more. The V gene is TRBV5-1, the J gene TRBJ1-1; 8 bases are a match to TRBD1. The CDR3 loop spans 14 amino acids. V shed 4 bases, J shed 5 bases, and the junction held 7 bases outside the gene matches. Germline V gives CDR1 SGHRS, CDR2 YFSETQ. CDR3 residues: CASSSSRGQTEAFF. In nucleotides, the CDR3 is TGCGCCAGCAGCAGCTCCAGGGGGCAAACTGAAGCTTTCTTT.

The V and J genes are TRBV10-3 and TRBJ2-2; either TRBD1 or TRBD2 may fit D (5 bases each). V lost 2 bases, J lost 6 bases, and 13 bases lay in between. Germline V gene data show CDR1 as ENHRY and CDR2 as SYGVKD. This CDR3 is built from 15 residues. DNA for the CDR3: TGTGCCATCAGTGAGCATACAAGGGACGCCGGGGAGCTGTTTTTT. Encoded protein: CAISEHTRDAGELFF.

Note on this clonotype: Because the CDR3 is missing its conserved closing phenylalanine or tryptophan, this is likely a read error. The chain uses TRBV28 and TRBJ2-7; 16 nucleotides align to TRBD2. V trimming: 6 bases; J trimming: 4 bases; junction bases outside the gene matches: 6. This CDR3 region has 16 residues. Germline values: CDR1 MDHEN, CDR2 SYDVKM. The CDR3 loop reads CASSPGLAGGLYEQYS. CDR3 DNA sequence: TGTGCCAGCAGCCCGGGACTAGCGGGGGGGCTGTACGAGCAGTACTCC.

The chain couples TRBV5-1 to TRBJ1-1; D is unresolved. Germline V gives CDR1 SGHRS, CDR2 YFSETQ. V was clipped by 0 bases and J by 3 bases, with 9 bases between them. This CDR3 comprises 14 residues. The CDR3 reads CASSLAADYTEAFF. The DNA of the CDR3 is TGCGCCAGCAGCTTGGCAGCAGACTACACTGAAGCTTTCTTT.

The V call is TRBV7-2, the J call TRBJ1-1; a possible D gene is TRBD1 (5 bases). CDR3 length: 14 amino acids. Trimming took off 3 bases at V and 3 bases at J, with 11 bases between the two ends. CDR1 and CDR2 (germline): SGHTA, FQGNSA. Here the CDR3 reads CASSFDPGDTEAFF. CDR3 nucleotides: TGTGCCAGCAGCTTCGACCCGGGGGACACTGAAGCTTTCTTT.

V is TRBV9 and J is TRBJ2-3; 7 nucleotides align to TRBD2. V lost 3 bases, J lost 5 bases, and 6 bases stayed unmatched. CDR1 SGDLS and CDR2 YYNGEE come from the germline V gene. There are 14 residues in the CDR3. The CDR3 loop reads CASSGRLALDTQYF. DNA of the CDR3: TGTGCCAGCAGCGGAAGACTAGCTTTAGATACGCAGTATTTT.